This is a list of T cell receptor beta chains from one sample in a study of Ad26.COV2.S vaccination and SARS-CoV-2 variants. TCRdb keeps only in-frame clones here, not all; method: immunoSEQ multiplex PCR. The repertoire holds 510,000 or so clones, roughly 89% seen once, with roughly 13% in the top ten. The material was peripheral blood, obtained in a trial of Ad26.COV2.S vaccine versus placebo. Receptors originate from a person aged 18-60 years who received the Ad26.COV2.S COVID-19 vaccine or a placebo. CDR3s include the opening cysteine and the closing phenylalanine or tryptophan. Fields, in order: CDR3 length, D gene, clone size, V gene, J gene, CDR3 protein, CDR3 DNA. D genes are given only for firm matches. Clone size is given for some rows only: seen once, a few or many times, or a class if the clone is expanded.

len: 15; d_gene: TRBD1; abundance: NA; v_gene: TRBV19; j_gene: TRBJ1-1; CDR3aa: CASSPQQGVGTEAFF; CDR3nt: TGTGCCAGTAGTCCCCAGCAGGGGGTGGGTACTGAAGCTTTCTTT
len: 14; d_gene: NA; abundance: NA; v_gene: TRBV6-6; j_gene: TRBJ1-1; CDR3aa: CASRTSTGNTEAFF; CDR3nt: TGTGCCAGCAGAACGAGTACAGGGAACACTGAAGCTTTCTTT
len: 13; d_gene: NA; abundance: once; v_gene: TRBV27; j_gene: TRBJ1-2; CDR3aa: CASSGSWFDGYTF; CDR3nt: TGTGCCAGCAGTGGCTCGTGGTTTGATGGCTACACCTTC
len: 13; d_gene: NA; abundance: NA; v_gene: TRBV7-2; j_gene: TRBJ1-1; CDR3aa: CASSRGQNTEAFF; CDR3nt: TGTGCCAGCAGTAGAGGACAGAACACTGAAGCTTTCTTT
len: 14; d_gene: NA; abundance: NA; v_gene: TRBV7-8; j_gene: TRBJ1-1; CDR3aa: CASSLGGRETEAFF; CDR3nt: TGTGCCAGCAGCTTAGGGGGACGGGAGACTGAAGCTTTCTTT
len: 13; d_gene: NA; abundance: NA; v_gene: TRBV7-2; j_gene: TRBJ2-7; CDR3aa: CASQRGITYEQYF; CDR3nt: TGTGCCAGTCAACGGGGGATTACCTACGAGCAGTACTTC
len: 13; d_gene: NA; abundance: NA; v_gene: TRBV28; j_gene: TRBJ1-1; CDR3aa: CASSLSKNTEAFF; CDR3nt: TGTGCCAGCAGTTTGTCAAAAAACACTGAAGCTTTCTTT
len: 17; d_gene: NA; abundance: NA; v_gene: TRBV19; j_gene: TRBJ1-1; CDR3aa: CASSMGQGGGMNTEAFF; CDR3nt: TGTGCCAGTAGTATGGGACAAGGGGGTGGAATGAACACTGAAGCTTTCTTT
len: 17; d_gene: TRBD2; abundance: NA; v_gene: TRBV5-5; j_gene: TRBJ2-1; CDR3aa: CASSLLPLAEPYNEQFF; CDR3nt: TGTGCCAGCAGCTTGCTTCCCCTAGCGGAACCTTACAATGAGCAGTTCTTC
len: 16; d_gene: TRBD2; abundance: NA; v_gene: TRBV6-2/TRBV6-3; j_gene: TRBJ2-1; CDR3aa: CASSGLADPTYNEQFF; CDR3nt: TGTGCCAGCAGTGGACTAGCGGACCCAACCTACAATGAGCAGTTCTTC
len: 16; d_gene: TRBD1; abundance: NA; v_gene: TRBV5-1; j_gene: TRBJ1-6; CDR3aa: CASSLWDSSYNSPLHF; CDR3nt: TGCGCCAGCAGCTTGTGGGACAGCTCCTATAATTCACCCCTCCACTTT
len: 19; d_gene: NA; abundance: few; v_gene: TRBV28; j_gene: TRBJ2-7; CDR3aa: CASSLGASLKWDPTYEQYF; CDR3nt: TGTGCCAGCAGTTTAGGGGCATCCTTAAAGTGGGACCCCACCTACGAGCAGTACTTC
len: 16; d_gene: TRBD2; abundance: few; v_gene: TRBV6-2/TRBV6-3; j_gene: TRBJ2-1; CDR3aa: CASSYPSGRPNNEQFF; CDR3nt: TGTGCCAGCAGTTACCCTAGCGGGCGCCCGAACAATGAGCAGTTCTTC
len: 14; d_gene: NA; abundance: NA; v_gene: TRBV29-1; j_gene: TRBJ1-1; CDR3aa: CSVAFLGGNTEAFF; CDR3nt: TGCAGCGTTGCTTTCTTGGGGGGAAACACTGAAGCTTTCTTT
len: 12; d_gene: NA; abundance: NA; v_gene: TRBV3-1/TRBV3-2; j_gene: TRBJ2-4; CDR3aa: CASSQDVTRQYF; CDR3nt: TGTGCCAGCAGCCAAGATGTTACCCGCCAGTACTTC
len: 13; d_gene: NA; abundance: once; v_gene: TRBV7-2; j_gene: TRBJ2-7; CDR3aa: CASSLTGSSEQYF; CDR3nt: TGTGCCAGCAGCTTAACCGGGAGCTCCGAGCAGTACTTC
len: 17; d_gene: TRBD1; abundance: NA; v_gene: TRBV6-1; j_gene: TRBJ2-4; CDR3aa: CASSEIQTGGPKNIQYF; CDR3nt: TGTGCCAGCAGTGAAATCCAGACAGGGGGCCCCAAAAACATTCAGTACTTC
len: 15; d_gene: NA; abundance: NA; v_gene: TRBV2; j_gene: TRBJ1-2; CDR3aa: CASSPSWRTNYGYTF; CDR3nt: TGTGCCAGCAGCCCGAGCTGGCGAACTAACTATGGCTACACCTTC
len: 14; d_gene: TRBD1; abundance: few; v_gene: TRBV28; j_gene: TRBJ1-4; CDR3aa: CASSSTGGGEKLFF; CDR3nt: TGTGCCAGCAGTTCGACAGGGGGAGGGGAAAAACTGTTTTTT
len: 15; d_gene: TRBD1; abundance: NA; v_gene: TRBV5-1; j_gene: TRBJ2-2; CDR3aa: CASREGGAGTGELFF; CDR3nt: TGCGCCAGCAGGGAAGGGGGCGCCGGCACCGGGGAGCTGTTTTTT
len: 13; d_gene: NA; abundance: NA; v_gene: TRBV19; j_gene: TRBJ2-4; CDR3aa: CASNARDQNIQYF; CDR3nt: TGTGCCAGTAACGCAAGGGACCAAAACATTCAGTACTTC
len: 10; d_gene: NA; abundance: few; v_gene: TRBV2; j_gene: TRBJ2-7; CDR3aa: CASSGYEQYF; CDR3nt: TGTGCCAGCTCCGGGTACGAGCAGTACTTC
len: 16; d_gene: TRBD2; abundance: NA; v_gene: TRBV6-6; j_gene: TRBJ2-3; CDR3aa: CASRSRLAGRTDTQYF; CDR3nt: TGTGCCAGCCGATCCCGACTAGCGGGACGCACAGATACGCAGTATTTT
len: 16; d_gene: NA; abundance: NA; v_gene: TRBV13; j_gene: TRBJ2-5; CDR3aa: CASSSSLQDYQETQYF; CDR3nt: TGTGCCAGCAGCTCCTCGCTTCAGGACTACCAAGAGACCCAGTACTTC
len: 11; d_gene: NA; abundance: NA; v_gene: TRBV28; j_gene: TRBJ1-4; CDR3aa: CASREGGELFF; CDR3nt: TGTGCCAGCCGTGAGGGTGGAGAACTGTTTTTT
len: 14; d_gene: NA; abundance: NA; v_gene: TRBV9; j_gene: TRBJ1-5; CDR3aa: CASSVGGGSQPQHF; CDR3nt: TGTGCCAGCAGCGTAGGGGGGGGCAGCCAGCCCCAGCATTTT
len: 17; d_gene: NA; abundance: NA; v_gene: TRBV2; j_gene: TRBJ2-7; CDR3aa: CASSESPTGVSSYEQYF; CDR3nt: TGTGCCAGCAGTGAATCCCCCACCGGCGTCTCCTCCTACGAGCAGTACTTC
len: 15; d_gene: NA; abundance: few; v_gene: TRBV6-5; j_gene: TRBJ1-1; CDR3aa: CASSTGNRANTEAFF; CDR3nt: TGTGCCAGCAGTACCGGGAACAGGGCGAACACTGAAGCTTTCTTT
len: 19; d_gene: TRBD1; abundance: NA; v_gene: TRBV5-1; j_gene: TRBJ1-4; CDR3aa: CASSLQPLGPGQPTQKLFF; CDR3nt: TGCGCCAGCAGCTTACAACCCTTGGGACCGGGACAGCCGACTCAAAAACTGTTTTTT
len: 16; d_gene: TRBD2; abundance: once; v_gene: TRBV11-2; j_gene: TRBJ2-2; CDR3aa: CASSFRSLAGTGELFF; CDR3nt: TGTGCCAGCAGCTTCCGTTCCCTAGCGGGCACCGGGGAGCTGTTTTTT
len: 11; d_gene: TRBD2; abundance: NA; v_gene: TRBV20-1; j_gene: TRBJ2-1; CDR3aa: CSAPGGAEQFF; CDR3nt: TGCAGTGCCCCGGGGGGGGCTGAGCAGTTCTTC
len: 14; d_gene: NA; abundance: NA; v_gene: TRBV10-3; j_gene: TRBJ2-7; CDR3aa: CAISESSQVYEQYF; CDR3nt: TGTGCCATCAGTGAGTCGAGCCAAGTCTACGAGCAGTACTTC
len: 14; d_gene: NA; abundance: NA; v_gene: TRBV14; j_gene: TRBJ2-4; CDR3aa: CASSRAGIGNIQYF; CDR3nt: TGTGCCAGCAGCCGGGCAGGGATTGGTAACATTCAGTACTTC
len: 16; d_gene: NA; abundance: NA; v_gene: TRBV4-3; j_gene: TRBJ1-3; CDR3aa: CASSQEALLSGNTIYF; CDR3nt: TGCGCCAGCAGCCAAGAGGCCCTGCTCTCTGGAAACACCATATATTTT
len: 18; d_gene: NA; abundance: once; v_gene: TRBV2; j_gene: TRBJ2-7; CDR3aa: CASSGGALGGTSSYEQYF; CDR3nt: TGTGCCAGCAGTGGAGGGGCCCTAGGCGGGACGAGCTCCTACGAGCAGTACTTC
len: 13; d_gene: NA; abundance: NA; v_gene: TRBV11-3; j_gene: TRBJ2-1; CDR3aa: CASSLARGGEQFF; CDR3nt: TGTGCCAGCAGCTTAGCCAGGGGAGGGGAGCAGTTCTTC
len: 14; d_gene: TRBD1; abundance: NA; v_gene: TRBV7-2; j_gene: TRBJ2-5; CDR3aa: CASSRTGARETQYF; CDR3nt: TGTGCCAGCAGCCGGACAGGGGCCCGGGAGACCCAGTACTTC
len: 15; d_gene: TRBD2; abundance: NA; v_gene: TRBV9; j_gene: TRBJ2-1; CDR3aa: CASSAGLAAYNEQFF; CDR3nt: TGTGCCAGCAGCGCAGGACTAGCGGCCTACAATGAGCAGTTCTTC
len: 14; d_gene: NA; abundance: NA; v_gene: TRBV30; j_gene: TRBJ1-5; CDR3aa: CAWEGAGAHQPQHF; CDR3nt: TGTGCCTGGGAAGGCGCAGGGGCTCATCAGCCCCAGCATTTT
len: 15; d_gene: NA; abundance: NA; v_gene: TRBV5-1; j_gene: TRBJ2-5; CDR3aa: CASSLLSGAAETQYF; CDR3nt: TGCGCCAGCAGCTTGCTCTCAGGAGCGGCGGAGACCCAGTACTTC
len: 19; d_gene: TRBD2; abundance: NA; v_gene: TRBV4-1; j_gene: TRBJ2-7; CDR3aa: CASSLITLAGAGNSYEQYF; CDR3nt: TGCGCCAGCAGCCTAATAACGCTAGCGGGAGCGGGCAACTCCTACGAGCAGTACTTC
len: 16; d_gene: NA; abundance: NA; v_gene: TRBV5-4; j_gene: TRBJ1-1; CDR3aa: CASSGGGPLGYTEAFF; CDR3nt: TGTGCCAGCAGTGGGGGGGGGCCCCTCGGGTACACTGAAGCTTTCTTT
len: 15; d_gene: NA; abundance: NA; v_gene: TRBV11-3; j_gene: TRBJ1-1; CDR3aa: CASSLGYGAGTEAFF; CDR3nt: TGTGCCAGCAGCTTAGGGTATGGGGCGGGCACTGAAGCTTTCTTT
len: 8; d_gene: NA; abundance: NA; v_gene: TRBV6-5; j_gene: TRBJ2-7; CDR3aa: CAPHEQYF; CDR3nt: TGTGCCCCCCACGAGCAGTACTTC
len: 17; d_gene: TRBD1; abundance: NA; v_gene: TRBV2; j_gene: TRBJ2-5; CDR3aa: CASRADRVGFSGETQYF; CDR3nt: TGTGCCAGCAGAGCAGACAGGGTGGGGTTTTCAGGAGAGACCCAGTACTTC